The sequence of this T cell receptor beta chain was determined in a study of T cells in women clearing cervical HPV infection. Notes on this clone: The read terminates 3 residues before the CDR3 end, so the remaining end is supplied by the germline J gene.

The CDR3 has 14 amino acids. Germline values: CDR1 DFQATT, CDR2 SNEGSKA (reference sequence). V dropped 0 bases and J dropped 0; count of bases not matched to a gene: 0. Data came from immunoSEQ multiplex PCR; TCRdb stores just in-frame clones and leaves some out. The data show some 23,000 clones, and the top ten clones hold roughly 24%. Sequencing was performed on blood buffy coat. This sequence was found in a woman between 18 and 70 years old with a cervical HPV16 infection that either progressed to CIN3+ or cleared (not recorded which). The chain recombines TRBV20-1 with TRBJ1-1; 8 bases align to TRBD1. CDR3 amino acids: CSARDRGLNTEAFF. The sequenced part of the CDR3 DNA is TGCAGTGCTAGAGACAGGGGGCTGAACACTGAA.